The sequence of this T cell receptor (beta chain) was determined in a study of ipilimumab plus nivolumab after autologous stem cell transplantation. Patients got ipilimumab 1 mg/kg beginning 14 to 28 days post-transplant. The repertoire was sequenced with immunoSEQ multiplex PCR; TCRdb's copy has only in-frame clones and lacks some. Of roughly 10,000 clones listed, less than 80% are singletons. The origin of this receptor is a male donor with diffuse large B-cell lymphoma. Source: PBMCs, taken in a trial of ipilimumab plus nivolumab as post-transplant consolidation.

The DNA for the CDR3 is TGTGCCAGCAGTGATCGGGGGGCGGGCAATCAGCCCCAGCATTTT. Translating it yields CASSDRGAGNQPQHF. V and J are TRBV2 and TRBJ1-5; possible D gene TRBD1, 6 bases. The CDR3 runs to 15 residues. V was cut by 3 bases and J by 2 bases, with 11 bases left in between. Germline V gene sequence: CDR1 SNHLY, CDR2 FYNNEI.